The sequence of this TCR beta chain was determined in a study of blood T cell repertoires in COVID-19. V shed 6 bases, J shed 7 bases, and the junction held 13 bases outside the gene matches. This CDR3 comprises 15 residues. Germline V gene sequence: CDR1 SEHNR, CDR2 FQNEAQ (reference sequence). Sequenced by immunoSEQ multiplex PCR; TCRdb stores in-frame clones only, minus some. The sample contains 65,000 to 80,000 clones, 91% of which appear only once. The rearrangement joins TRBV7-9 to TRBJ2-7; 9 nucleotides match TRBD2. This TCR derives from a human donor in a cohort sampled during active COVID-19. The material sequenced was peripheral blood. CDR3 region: CASSLIAGAAREQYF. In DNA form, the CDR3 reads TGTGCCAGCAGTCTAATAGCGGGGGCCGCCCGGGAGCAGTACTTC.